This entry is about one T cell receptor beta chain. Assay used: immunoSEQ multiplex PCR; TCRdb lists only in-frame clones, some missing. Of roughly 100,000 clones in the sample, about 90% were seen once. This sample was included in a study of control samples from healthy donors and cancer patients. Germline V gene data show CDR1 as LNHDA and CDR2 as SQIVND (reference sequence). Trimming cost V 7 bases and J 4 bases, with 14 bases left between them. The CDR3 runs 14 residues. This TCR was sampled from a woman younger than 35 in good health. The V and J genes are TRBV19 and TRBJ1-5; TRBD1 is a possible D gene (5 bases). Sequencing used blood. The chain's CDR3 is CASMFMGPNQPQHF. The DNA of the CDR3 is TGTGCCAGTATGTTTATGGGACCAAATCAGCCCCAGCATTTT.